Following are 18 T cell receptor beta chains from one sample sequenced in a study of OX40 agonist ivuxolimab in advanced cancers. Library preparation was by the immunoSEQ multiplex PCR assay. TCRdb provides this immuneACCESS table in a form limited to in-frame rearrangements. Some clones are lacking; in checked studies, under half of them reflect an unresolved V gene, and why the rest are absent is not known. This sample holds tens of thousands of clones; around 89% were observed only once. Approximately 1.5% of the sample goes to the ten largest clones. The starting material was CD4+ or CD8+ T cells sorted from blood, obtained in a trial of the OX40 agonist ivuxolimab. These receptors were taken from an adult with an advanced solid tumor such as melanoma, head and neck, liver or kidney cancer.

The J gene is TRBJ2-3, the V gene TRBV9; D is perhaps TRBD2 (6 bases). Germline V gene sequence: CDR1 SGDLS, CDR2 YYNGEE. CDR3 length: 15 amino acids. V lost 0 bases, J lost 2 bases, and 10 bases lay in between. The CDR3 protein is CASSVDQRVTDTQYF. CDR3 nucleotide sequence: TGTGCCAGCAGCGTAGACCAGCGGGTCACAGATACGCAGTATTTT. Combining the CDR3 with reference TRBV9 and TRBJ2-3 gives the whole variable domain DSGVTQTPKHLITATGQRVTLRCSPRSGDLSVYWYQQSLDQGLQFLIQYYNGEERAKGNILERFSAQQFPDLHSELNLSSLELGDSALYFCASSVDQRVTDTQYFGPGTRLTVL.

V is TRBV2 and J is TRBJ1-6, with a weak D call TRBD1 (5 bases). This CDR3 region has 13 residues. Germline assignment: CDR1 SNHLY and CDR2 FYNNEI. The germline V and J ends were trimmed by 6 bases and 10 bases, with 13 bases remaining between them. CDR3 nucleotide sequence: TGTGCCAGCAGCCTCGGCCGGGACTCACCCCTCCACTTT. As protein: CASSLGRDSPLHF.

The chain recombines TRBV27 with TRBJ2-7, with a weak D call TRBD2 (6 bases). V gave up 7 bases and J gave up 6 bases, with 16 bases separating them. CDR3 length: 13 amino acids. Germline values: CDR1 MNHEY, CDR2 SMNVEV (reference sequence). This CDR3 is CASKTRVVGEQYF. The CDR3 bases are TGTGCCAGCAAGACTAGAGTTGTAGGCGAGCAGTACTTC.

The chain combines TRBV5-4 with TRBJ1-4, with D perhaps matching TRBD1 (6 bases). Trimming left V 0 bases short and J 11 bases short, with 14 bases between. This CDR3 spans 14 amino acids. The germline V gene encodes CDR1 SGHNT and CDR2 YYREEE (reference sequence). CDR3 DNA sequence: TGTGCCAGCAGCTTGGAAGGGGGGCGCGGGAAACTGTTTTTT. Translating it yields CASSLEGGRGKLFF.

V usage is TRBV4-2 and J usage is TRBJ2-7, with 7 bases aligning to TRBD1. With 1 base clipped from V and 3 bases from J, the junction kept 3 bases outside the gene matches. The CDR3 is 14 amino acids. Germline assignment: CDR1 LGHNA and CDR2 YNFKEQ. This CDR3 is CASSQGDSGYEQYF. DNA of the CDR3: TGTGCCAGCAGCCAAGGGGACAGCGGCTACGAGCAGTACTTC.

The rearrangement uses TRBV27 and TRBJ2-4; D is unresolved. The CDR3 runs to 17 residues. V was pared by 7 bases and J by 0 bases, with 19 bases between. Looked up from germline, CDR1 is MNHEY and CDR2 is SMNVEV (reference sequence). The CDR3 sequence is CASTSGRSALAKNIQYF. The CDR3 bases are TGTGCCAGCACCTCGGGCCGGTCTGCTCTAGCCAAAAACATTCAGTACTTC.

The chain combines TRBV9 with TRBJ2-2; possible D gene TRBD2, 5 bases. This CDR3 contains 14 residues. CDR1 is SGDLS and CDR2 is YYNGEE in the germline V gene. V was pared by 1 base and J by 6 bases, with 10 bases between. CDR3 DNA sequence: TGTGCCAGCAGCGTATCAGGAGGTGCCGGGGAGCTGTTTTTT. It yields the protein CASSVSGGAGELFF.

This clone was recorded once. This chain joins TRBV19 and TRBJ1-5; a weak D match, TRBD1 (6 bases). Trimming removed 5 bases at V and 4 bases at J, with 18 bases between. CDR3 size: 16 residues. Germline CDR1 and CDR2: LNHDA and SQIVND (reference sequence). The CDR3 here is CASSLTGRGRNQPQHF. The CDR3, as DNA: TGTGCCAGTAGTTTAACAGGGCGGGGAAGAAATCAGCCCCAGCATTTT.

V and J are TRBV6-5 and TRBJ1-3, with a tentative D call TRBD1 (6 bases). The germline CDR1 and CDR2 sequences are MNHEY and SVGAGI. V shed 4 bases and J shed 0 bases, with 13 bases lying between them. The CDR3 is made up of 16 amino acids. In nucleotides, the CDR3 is TGTGCCAGCAGTTGGACGAAACAGGGCTCTGGAAACACCATATATTTT. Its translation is CASSWTKQGSGNTIYF.

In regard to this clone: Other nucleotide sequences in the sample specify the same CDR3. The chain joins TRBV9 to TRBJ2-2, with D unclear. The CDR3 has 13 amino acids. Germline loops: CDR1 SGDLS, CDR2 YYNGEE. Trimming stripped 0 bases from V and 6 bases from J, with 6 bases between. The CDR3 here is CASSVGGPGELFF. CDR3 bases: TGTGCCAGCAGCGTAGGGGGTCCCGGGGAGCTGTTTTTT.

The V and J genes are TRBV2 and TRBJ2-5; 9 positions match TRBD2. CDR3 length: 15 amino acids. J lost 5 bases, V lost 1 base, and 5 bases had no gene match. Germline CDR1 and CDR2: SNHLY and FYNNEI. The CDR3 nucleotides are TGTGCCAGCAGTGAAGAGGGCGGGAGGGTTGAGACCCAGTACTTC. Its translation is CASSEEGGRVETQYF.

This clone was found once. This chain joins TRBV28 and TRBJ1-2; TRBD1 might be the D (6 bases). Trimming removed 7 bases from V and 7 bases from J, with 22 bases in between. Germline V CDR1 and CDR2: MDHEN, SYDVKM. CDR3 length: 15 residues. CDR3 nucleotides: TGTGCCAGCACCCCGGGGCTGGTTTCGACAGGTGGCTACACCTTC. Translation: CASTPGLVSTGGYTF.

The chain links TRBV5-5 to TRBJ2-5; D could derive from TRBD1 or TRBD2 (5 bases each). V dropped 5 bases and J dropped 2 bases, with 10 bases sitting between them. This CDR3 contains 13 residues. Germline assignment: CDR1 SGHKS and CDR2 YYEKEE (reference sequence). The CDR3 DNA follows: TGTGCCAGCAGTGGGGGTAGGCAAGAGACCCAGTACTTC. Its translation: CASSGGRQETQYF.

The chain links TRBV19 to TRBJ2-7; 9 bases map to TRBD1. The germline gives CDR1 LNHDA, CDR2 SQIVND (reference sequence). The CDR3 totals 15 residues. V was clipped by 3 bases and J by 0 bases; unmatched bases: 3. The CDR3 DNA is TGTGCCAGTAGTATCGGGACAGGGACCTCCTACGAGCAGTACTTC. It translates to CASSIGTGTSYEQYF. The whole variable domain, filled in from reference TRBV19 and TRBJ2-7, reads DGGITQSPKYLFRKEGQNVTLSCEQNLNHDAMYWYRQDPGQGLRLIYYSQIVNDFQKGDIAEGYSVSREKKESFPLTVTSAQKNPTAFYLCASSIGTGTSYEQYFGPGTRLTVT.

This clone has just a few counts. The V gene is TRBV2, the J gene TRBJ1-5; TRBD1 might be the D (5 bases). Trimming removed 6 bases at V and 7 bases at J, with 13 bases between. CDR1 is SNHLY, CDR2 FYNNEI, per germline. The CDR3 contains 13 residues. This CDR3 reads CASRVDSSQPQHF. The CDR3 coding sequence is TGTGCCAGCAGAGTAGACAGTTCACAGCCCCAGCATTTT.

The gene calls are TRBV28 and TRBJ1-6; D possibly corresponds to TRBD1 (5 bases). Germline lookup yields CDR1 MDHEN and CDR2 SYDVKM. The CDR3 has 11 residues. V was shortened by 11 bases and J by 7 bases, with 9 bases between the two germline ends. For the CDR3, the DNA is TGTGCCTCCGGGGGAAATTCACCCCTCCACTTT. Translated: CASGGNSPLHF.

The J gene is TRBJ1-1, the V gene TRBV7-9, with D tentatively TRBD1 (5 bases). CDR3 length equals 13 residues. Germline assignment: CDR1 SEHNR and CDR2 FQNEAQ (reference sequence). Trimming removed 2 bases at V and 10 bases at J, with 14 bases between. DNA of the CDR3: TGTGCCAGCAGCTTAAGTTCTGACAGTGGAGCTTTCTTT. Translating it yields CASSLSSDSGAFF.

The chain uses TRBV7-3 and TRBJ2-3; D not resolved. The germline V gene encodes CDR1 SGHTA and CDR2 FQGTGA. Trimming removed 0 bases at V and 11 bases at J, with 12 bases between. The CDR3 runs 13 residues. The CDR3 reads CASSLTSQGGQYF. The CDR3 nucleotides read TGTGCCAGCAGCTTAACGTCACAAGGTGGGCAGTATTTT.